The 32 T cell receptor beta chains reported below all come from one sample, sequenced in a study of early T cells in non-severe SARS-CoV-2 infection. Each CDR3 protein is one row after TCRdb ran MiXCR on the 5' RACE reads. The data contain more than 80,000 distinct CDR3 sequences, roughly 17% of them seen just once; the ten biggest clones take up about 1.3%. Specimen: whole blood. The source of these receptors is an adult who was a healthcare worker with PCR-confirmed SARS-CoV-2 infection or an uninfected control (not recorded which).

This clonotype showed up just a few times. The chain employs TRBV7-8 and TRBJ2-2, with 10 bases fitting TRBD2. The CDR3 length is 18 residues. The germline gives CDR1 SGHVS, CDR2 FQNEAQ. J lost 0 bases, V lost 2 bases, and 6 bases had no gene match. For the CDR3, the DNA is TGTGCCAGCAGCTTAATGAGTAGCGGGAGGACGAACACCGGGGAGCTGTTTTTT. Translated: CASSLMSSGRTNTGELFF. Full variable domain (remainder filled in from reference TRBV7-8 and TRBJ2-2): GAGVSQSPRYKVAKRGQDVALRCDPISGHVSLFWYQQALGQGPEFLTYFQNEAQLDKSGLPSDRFFAERPEGSVSTLKIQRTQQEDSAVYLCASSLMSSGRTNTGELFFGEGSRLTVL.

The chain couples TRBV12-3 or TRBV12-4 to TRBJ2-7; either TRBD1 or TRBD2 may supply D (5 bases each). The CDR3 extends over 14 amino acids. The V end lost 5 bases, the J end lost 2 bases, and 13 bases lay between the germline ends. CDR3 coding DNA: TGTGCCAGCAGTGCCGGGACCCCGACCTACGAGCAGTACTTC. This translates into CASSAGTPTYEQYF.

The CDR3 protein is CASSPDLDYTDTQYF. The CDR3, as DNA: TGTGCCAGCAGCCCCGACTTGGACTACACAGATACGCAGTATTTT. J is TRBJ2-3 and V is TRBV6-2 or TRBV6-3; D perhaps matches TRBD2 (6 bases). The V end was cut by 6 bases, the J end by 2 bases, with 15 bases between. Germline CDR1 MNHEY, CDR2 SVGEGT. The CDR3 has 15 amino acids.

V is TRBV6-5 and J is TRBJ2-7; unclear D gene. V gave up 0 bases and J gave up 0 bases, with 9 bases separating them. Germline assignment: CDR1 MNHEY and CDR2 SVGAGI. This CDR3 region has 15 residues. The CDR3 protein is CASSYSGFSSYEQYF. CDR3 in DNA: TGTGCCAGCAGTTACTCGGGGTTTTCCTCCTACGAGCAGTACTTC.

This clonotype was seen a single time. V is TRBV12-3 or TRBV12-4 and J is TRBJ2-5; TRBD2 matches at 15 bases. This CDR3 is 18 amino acids long. Trimming cost V 1 base and J 5 bases; bases outside gene matches: 8. In nucleotides, the CDR3 is TGTGCCAGCAGTTTAGAAGTGGGACTAGCGGGGGGCCAGGAGACCCAGTACTTC. Translating it yields CASSLEVGLAGGQETQYF.

This clonotype was picked up many times. CDR3 sequence: CASSYDNEQFF. In DNA form, the CDR3 reads TGTGCCAGCAGTTACGACAATGAGCAGTTCTTC. The chain combines TRBV6-6 with TRBJ2-1; D not certain. The CDR3 extends over 11 amino acids. Trimming shortened V by 2 bases and J by 5 bases, and 1 base separated the two germline ends. Germline V gives CDR1 MNHNY, CDR2 SVGAGI (reference sequence).

This clonotype has just a few counts. The V call is TRBV10-2, the J call TRBJ2-5; 9 bases map to TRBD2. The trim removed 7 bases at V and 2 bases at J, leaving 8 bases unmatched. This CDR3 contains 15 residues. Germline V gene sequence: CDR1 WSHSY, CDR2 SAAADI. CDR3 DNA: TGCGCCAGCACTCGACTAGCGGATCCGCAAGAGACCCAGTACTTC. Residues: CASTRLADPQETQYF.

The rearrangement joins TRBV18 to TRBJ1-2; tentatively, D is TRBD1 (6 bases). Germline CDR1 KGHSH, CDR2 LQKENI. This CDR3 has 15 residues. With 4 bases removed from V and 4 bases from J, the gap between germline ends came to 16 bases. CDR3 DNA sequence: TGTGCCAGCTCACGTCGACAGGCCGACTTCTATGGCTACACCTTC. This gives the protein CASSRRQADFYGYTF.

The rearrangement joins TRBV9 to TRBJ2-6; D not resolved. The CDR3 consists of 14 residues. The germline V gene has CDR1 SGDLS and CDR2 YYNGEE. Trimming shortened V by 5 bases and J by 1 base, and 7 bases separated the two germline ends. The DNA of the CDR3 is TGTGCCAGCAGAGGATTGTCTGGGGCCAACGTCCTGACTTTC. Its protein is CASRGLSGANVLTF.

The V call is TRBV28, the J call TRBJ1-2; the D is unclear. V was trimmed by 3 bases and J by 7 bases, leaving 12 bases between them. The CDR3 covers 13 residues. Germline CDR1 reads MDHEN; CDR2 reads SYDVKM. The CDR3 here is CASSFFSKGGYTF. The CDR3 DNA reads as TGTGCCAGCAGTTTCTTCTCGAAGGGTGGCTACACCTTC.

V gene TRBV28 combines with J gene TRBJ1-5; D not certain. Trimming took 2 bases from V and 5 from J, leaving 10 bases between them. CDR3 size: 14 residues. Germline-derived CDR1 and CDR2 are MDHEN and SYDVKM. Written as DNA, the CDR3 is TGTGCCAGCAGTTTAGGTGGCGGGTATCAGCCCCAGCATTTT. Protein product: CASSLGGGYQPQHF. Drawing the rest from reference TRBV28 and TRBJ1-5, the complete variable domain is DVKVTQSSRYLVKRTGEKVFLECVQDMDHENMFWYRQDPGLGLRLIYFSYDVKMKEKGDIPEGYSVSREKKERFSLILESASTNQTSMYLCASSLGGGYQPQHFGDGTRLSIL.

V is TRBV3-1 and J is TRBJ1-2; no clear D. This CDR3 is built from 13 residues. The ends were cut back, 1 base at V and 7 bases at J, with 10 bases in the middle. CDR1 and CDR2 from the germline V gene are LGHDT and YNNKEL (reference sequence). The DNA for the CDR3 is TGTGCCAGCAGCCAAGGGCTCGCGTTTGGCTACACCTTC. This encodes CASSQGLAFGYTF.

The V and J genes are TRBV30 and TRBJ2-5; D might be TRBD1 or TRBD2, each matching 5 bases. Trimming stripped 3 bases from V and 2 bases from J, with 16 bases between. Germline CDR1 GTSNPN, CDR2 SVGIG (reference sequence). The CDR3 covers 15 residues. The CDR3 DNA reads as TGTGCCTGGAGCCCCGGGACCGGCAGACAAGAGACCCAGTACTTC. It yields the protein CAWSPGTGRQETQYF.

This clonotype was seen only a few times. The chain uses TRBV6-2 or TRBV6-3 and TRBJ2-3; D may be TRBD2 (5 bases). The germline V gene encodes CDR1 MNHEY and CDR2 SVGEGT. The CDR3 covers 15 residues. V was shortened by 0 bases and J by 2 bases, with 9 bases between the two germline ends. The CDR3 DNA sequence: TGTGCCAGCAGTTACTCGGACTTAAACACAGATACGCAGTATTTT. Translated: CASSYSDLNTDTQYF.

The chain joins TRBV12-3 or TRBV12-4 to TRBJ1-1, with 10 bases lining up with TRBD1. The CDR3 has 15 residues. The V segment lost 3 bases and the J segment 5 bases; nucleotides outside the gene matches: 6. The CDR3: CASSFRTGGTTEAFF. The CDR3 coding sequence is TGTGCCAGCAGTTTTAGGACAGGGGGGACGACTGAAGCTTTCTTT.

J is TRBJ2-5 and V is TRBV29-1; the match to TRBD1 covers 10 bases. V dropped 6 bases and J dropped 5; count of bases not matched to a gene: 6. The CDR3 runs 13 residues. Germline V gene lookup returns CDR1 SQVTM and CDR2 ANQGSEA. The CDR3 protein is CSVRGTGDETQYF. In nucleotides, the CDR3 is TGCAGCGTGCGCGGGACAGGGGATGAGACCCAGTACTTC.

This chain connects TRBV6-2 or TRBV6-3 to TRBJ2-2, with 7 bases that match TRBD2. The germline V gene encodes CDR1 MNHEY and CDR2 SVGEGT. CDR3 size: 15 residues. With V trimmed by 7 bases and J by 2 bases, 7 bases remained unmatched. The CDR3 reads CASNPAGQNTGELFF. CDR3 nucleotides: TGTGCCAGCAACCCAGCGGGGCAAAACACCGGGGAGCTGTTTTTT.

V gene TRBV29-1 combines with J gene TRBJ1-1, with a weak D call TRBD1 (5 bases). Trimming left V 4 bases short and J 5 bases short, with 11 bases between. The CDR3 spans 12 residues. The germline V gene encodes CDR1 SQVTM and CDR2 ANQGSEA. The CDR3 region is CSVAQGRTEAFF. For the CDR3, the DNA is TGCAGCGTTGCCCAGGGTAGGACTGAAGCTTTCTTT.

This sequence joins TRBV11-2 and TRBJ2-2; 12 positions match TRBD2. CDR1 and CDR2 (germline): SGHAT, FQNNGV. After removal of 5 bases from V and 3 bases from J, the junction contained 7 bases not matched to a gene. The CDR3 extends over 17 amino acids. The CDR3 region is CASSAGGLAGYTGELFF. Here the CDR3 DNA reads TGTGCCAGCAGCGCGGGGGGACTAGCGGGCTACACCGGGGAGCTGTTTTTT.

This clonotype was observed a handful of times. The V and J genes are TRBV4-1 and TRBJ1-6, with D unresolved. The germline V and J ends were trimmed by 1 base and 11 bases, with 9 bases remaining between them. The CDR3 spans 13 residues. CDR1 is MGHRA, CDR2 YSYEKL, per germline. The CDR3 loop is CASSQVLGAPLHF. DNA for the CDR3: TGCGCCAGCAGCCAAGTATTGGGAGCACCCCTCCACTTT.

The rearrangement links TRBV7-9 to TRBJ2-3; the match to TRBD2 covers 11 bases. Germline V gene sequence: CDR1 SEHNR, CDR2 FQNEAQ (reference sequence). The CDR3 is made up of 16 amino acids. J gave up 2 bases and V 5 bases, and 6 bases lay outside the gene matches. CDR3 sequence reads: CASSPGTSGDTDTQYF. The CDR3 nucleotides are TGTGCCAGCAGCCCAGGGACTAGCGGTGACACAGATACGCAGTATTTT.

This clonotype was seen a few times. The chain recombines TRBV6-5 with TRBJ2-1, with D possibly TRBD2 on 5 matching bases. V dropped 0 bases and J dropped 3 bases, with 9 bases sitting between them. CDR1 is MNHEY, CDR2 SVGAGI, per germline. The CDR3 is 15 amino acids. In DNA form, the CDR3 reads TGTGCCAGCAGTTACTCAGTTACTAGCTACAATGAGCAGTTCTTC. It specifies CASSYSVTSYNEQFF.

The chain carries TRBV7-2 and TRBJ2-3, with 13 bases fitting TRBD2. This CDR3 region has 15 residues. The junction had 7 bases not matched to a gene; V was cut back by 7 bases and J by 6 bases. Germline V gives CDR1 SGHTA, CDR2 FQGNSA. The CDR3 loop is CASIRTSGRADTQYF. CDR3 sequence (DNA): TGTGCCAGCATCCGAACTAGCGGGAGGGCCGATACGCAGTATTTT.

A word on this clonotype: The junction and the germline gene differ at one end; a read error may be behind it. The rearrangement links TRBV27 to TRBJ2-7; 11 nucleotides line up with TRBD1. In germline, CDR1 is MNHEY, CDR2 SMNVEV (reference sequence). The CDR3 length is 14 residues. The CDR3 coding sequence is TGTGCCAGCACTTTAGGACAGGGGGCCCACGAGCAGTACTTC. Translating gives CASTLGQGAHEQYF.

The rearrangement uses TRBV5-6 and TRBJ2-1, with TRBD2 as a possible D gene (6 bases). V lost 5 bases, J lost 4 bases, and 16 bases lay in between. Germline loops: CDR1 SGHDT, CDR2 YYEEEE. The CDR3 consists of 15 residues. CDR3 DNA sequence: TGTGCCAGCAGTTATGCGGGGAAAACTTACAATGAGCAGTTCTTC. Protein sequence: CASSYAGKTYNEQFF.

In its sample, this clonotype was seen a few times. V gene TRBV7-9 combines with J gene TRBJ1-1; D may be TRBD1 (6 bases). V lost 2 bases and J 0 bases, leaving 13 bases between the germline ends. This CDR3 is 16 amino acids long. The V gene's germline CDR1 is SEHNR and CDR2 FQNEAQ (reference sequence). The CDR3 sequence: CASSLPKDSLNTEAFF. The CDR3 DNA is TGTGCCAGCAGCTTACCAAAGGACAGCCTGAACACTGAAGCTTTCTTT.

This clonotype was picked up many times. The J gene is TRBJ2-7, the V gene TRBV12-3 or TRBV12-4, with D perhaps matching TRBD2 (7 bases). This CDR3 has 14 residues. Trimming took off 5 bases at V and 5 bases at J, with 16 bases between the two ends. The DNA for the CDR3 is TGTGCCAGCAGTGCCGGTGGGGGGGGCGACGAGCAGTACTTC. This translates into CASSAGGGGDEQYF.

The chain recombines TRBV5-6 with TRBJ1-6; D is perhaps TRBD1 (6 bases). The CDR3 spans 14 residues. Germline CDR1 SGHDT, CDR2 YYEEEE. Trimming removed 3 bases at V and 9 bases at J, with 13 bases between. The DNA for the CDR3 is TGTGCCAGCAGCTCGGGACAATGGGGTTCACCCCTCCACTTT. Translating gives CASSSGQWGSPLHF.

The sample holds a few counts of this clonotype. V gene TRBV20-1 combines with J gene TRBJ2-2, with 9 bases identical to TRBD1. Germline CDR1 DFQATT, CDR2 SNEGSKA (reference sequence). The V segment lost 1 base and the J segment 3 bases; nucleotides outside the gene matches: 9. This CDR3 is built from 17 residues. CDR3 protein: CSARGPPGQGYTGELFF. Here the CDR3 DNA reads TGCAGTGCTAGAGGTCCTCCGGGACAGGGATACACCGGGGAGCTGTTTTTT.

This clonotype occurred many times. The J gene is TRBJ2-1, the V gene TRBV9; TRBD2 aligns across 7 bases. Germline CDR1 reads SGDLS; CDR2 reads YYNGEE. After removal of 3 bases from V and 7 bases from J, the junction contained 13 bases not matched to a gene. CDR3 size: 16 residues. CDR3 sequence (DNA): TGTGCCAGCAGCGCGTCCGGGGGGAGGGCTCAGAATGAGCAGTTCTTC. Protein sequence: CASSASGGRAQNEQFF.

There are a few counts of this clonotype. The rearrangement uses TRBV30 and TRBJ1-5; no clear D. The V end was cut by 2 bases, the J end by 2 bases, with 19 bases between. The CDR3 is 17 amino acids. Germline values: CDR1 GTSNPN, CDR2 SVGIG (reference sequence). The CDR3 DNA follows: TGTGCCTGGAGTCTGCCCACACAAGGCAGCGGCAATCAGCCCCAGCATTTT. Its protein is CAWSLPTQGSGNQPQHF.

This rearrangement joins TRBV7-2 to TRBJ1-1, with a possible D match to TRBD1 (5 bases). The CDR3 totals 12 residues. Trimming left V 5 bases short and J 8 bases short, with 12 bases between. From germline, CDR1 is SGHTA and CDR2 FQGNSA. CDR3 in DNA: TGTGCCAGCAGCCCTGGACAACTCGAAGCTTTCTTT. Translated: CASSPGQLEAFF. The whole variable domain, remainder taken from reference TRBV7-2 and TRBJ1-1, is GAGVSQSPSNKVTEKGKDVELRCDPISGHTALYWYRQSLGQGLEFLIYFQGNSAPDKSGLPSDRFSAERTGGSVSTLTIQRTQQEDSAVYLCASSPGQLEAFFGQGTRLTVV.